This entry describes one T cell receptor (beta chain). Its antigen remains unknown. Germline lookup yields CDR1 MNHEY and CDR2 SVGAGI. The CDR3 runs 13 residues. V dropped 5 bases and J dropped 6 bases, with 13 bases sitting between them. The sample comes from a study of T cells in localized non-small cell lung cancer. Points from the study as a whole: Adjacent lung had a median roughly 53 of the 100 largest tumor clones. Exceeding tumor, uninvolved adjacent lung had the highest T cell clonality. A higher density of T cells in blood coincided with extended overall survival.

The table came from immunoSEQ multiplex PCR; TCRdb's copy has only in-frame clones and leaves some out. Seen here are 16,000 or so clones, over 70% observed once, and the top ten hold less than 40%. This clonotype was sampled from a male donor aged 60 or over with stage I lung adenocarcinoma. V usage is TRBV6-5 and J usage is TRBJ1-1, with D perhaps matching TRBD1 (6 bases). The specimen was peripheral blood, collected before any cancer treatment. CDR3 residues: CASSHGGGAEAFF. The CDR3 DNA is TGTGCCAGCAGTCACGGGGGGGGCGCTGAAGCTTTCTTT.